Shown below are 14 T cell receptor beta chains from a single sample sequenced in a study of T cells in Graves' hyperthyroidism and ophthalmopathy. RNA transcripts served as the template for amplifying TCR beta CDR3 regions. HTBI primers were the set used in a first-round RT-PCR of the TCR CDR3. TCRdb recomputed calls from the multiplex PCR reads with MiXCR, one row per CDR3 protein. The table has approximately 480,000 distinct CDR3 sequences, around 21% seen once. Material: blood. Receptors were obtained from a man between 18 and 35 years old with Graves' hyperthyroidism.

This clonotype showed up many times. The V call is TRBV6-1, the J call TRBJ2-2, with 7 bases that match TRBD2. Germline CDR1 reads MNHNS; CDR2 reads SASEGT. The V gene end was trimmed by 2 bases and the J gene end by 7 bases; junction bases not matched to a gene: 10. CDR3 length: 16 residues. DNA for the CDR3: TGTGCCAGCAGTGAAACTGAGGGGAGGGGTCACGGGGAGCTGTTTTTT. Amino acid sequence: CASSETEGRGHGELFF.

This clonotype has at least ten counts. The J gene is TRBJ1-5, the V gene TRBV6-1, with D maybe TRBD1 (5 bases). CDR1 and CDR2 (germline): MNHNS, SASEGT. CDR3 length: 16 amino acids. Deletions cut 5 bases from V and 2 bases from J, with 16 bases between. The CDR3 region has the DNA TGTGCCAGCAGTCAGGGCGGGGCGGAGGGCAATCAGCCCCAGCATTTT. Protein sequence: CASSQGGAEGNQPQHF.

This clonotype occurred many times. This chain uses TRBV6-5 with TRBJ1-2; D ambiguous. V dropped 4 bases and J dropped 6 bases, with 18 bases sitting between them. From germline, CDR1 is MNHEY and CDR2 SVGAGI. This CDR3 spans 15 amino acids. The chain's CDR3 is CASSFTTQLVNGYTF. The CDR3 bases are TGTGCCAGCAGTTTTACGACGCAGCTGGTAAATGGCTACACCTTC.

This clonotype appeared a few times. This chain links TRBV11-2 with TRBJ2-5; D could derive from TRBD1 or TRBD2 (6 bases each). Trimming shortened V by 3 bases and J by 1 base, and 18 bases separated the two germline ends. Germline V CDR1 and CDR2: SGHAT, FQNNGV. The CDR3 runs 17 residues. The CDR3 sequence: CASSFIVGPGAQETQYF. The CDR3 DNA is TGTGCCAGCAGCTTCATCGTGGGACCGGGGGCCCAAGAGACCCAGTACTTC.

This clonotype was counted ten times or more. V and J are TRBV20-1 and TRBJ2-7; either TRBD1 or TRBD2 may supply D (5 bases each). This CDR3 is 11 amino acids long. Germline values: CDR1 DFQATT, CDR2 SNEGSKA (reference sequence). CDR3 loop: CSGTKTYEQYF. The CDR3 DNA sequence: TGCAGCGGGACCAAGACCTACGAGCAGTACTTC.

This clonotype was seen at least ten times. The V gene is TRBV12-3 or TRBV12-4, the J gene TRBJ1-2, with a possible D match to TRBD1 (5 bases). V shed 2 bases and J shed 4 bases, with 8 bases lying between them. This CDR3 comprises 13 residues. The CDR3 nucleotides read TGTGCCAGCAGTTTAAGAGGGGTCTATGGCTACACCTTC. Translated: CASSLRGVYGYTF.

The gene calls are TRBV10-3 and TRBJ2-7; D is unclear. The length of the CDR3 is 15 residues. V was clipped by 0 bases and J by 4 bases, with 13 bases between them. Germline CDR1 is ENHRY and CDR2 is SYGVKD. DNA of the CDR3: TGTGCCATCAGTGAGTCGGGTAGTAACCCGTACGAGCAGTACTTC. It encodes CAISESGSNPYEQYF.

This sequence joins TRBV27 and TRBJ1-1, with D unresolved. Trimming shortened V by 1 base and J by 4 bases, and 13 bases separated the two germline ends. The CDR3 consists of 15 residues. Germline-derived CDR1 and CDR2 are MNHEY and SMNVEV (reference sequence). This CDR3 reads CASSLYTDLGTEAFF. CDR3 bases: TGTGCCAGCAGTTTATATACAGACCTGGGCACTGAAGCTTTCTTT.

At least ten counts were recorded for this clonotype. The CDR3 reads CSVRWGRGPNTEAFF. DNA of the CDR3: TGCAGCGTTCGATGGGGAAGAGGGCCGAACACTGAAGCTTTCTTT. The chain employs TRBV29-1 and TRBJ1-1; D call uncertain. Trimming pared 5 bases from V and 1 base from J, leaving 17 bases between. The germline CDR1 and CDR2 sequences are SQVTM and ANQGSEA. The CDR3 has 15 amino acids.

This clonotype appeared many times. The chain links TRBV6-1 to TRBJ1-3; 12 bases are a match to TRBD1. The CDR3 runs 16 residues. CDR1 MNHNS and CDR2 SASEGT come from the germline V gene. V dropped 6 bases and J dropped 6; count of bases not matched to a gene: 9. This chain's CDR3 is CASSTDGGQGANTIYF. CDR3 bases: TGTGCCAGCAGCACCGACGGGGGACAGGGGGCAAACACCATATATTTT.

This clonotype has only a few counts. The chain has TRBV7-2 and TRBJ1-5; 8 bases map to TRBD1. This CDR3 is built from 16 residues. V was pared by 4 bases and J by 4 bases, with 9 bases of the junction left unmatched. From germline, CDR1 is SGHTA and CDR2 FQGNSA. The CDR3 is CASSSSAGGFNQPQHF. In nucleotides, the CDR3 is TGTGCCAGCAGCTCTAGCGCAGGGGGCTTTAATCAGCCCCAGCATTTT. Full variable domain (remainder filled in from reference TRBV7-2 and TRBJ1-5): GAGVSQSPSNKVTEKGKDVELRCDPISGHTALYWYRQSLGQGLEFLIYFQGNSAPDKSGLPSDRFSAERTGGSVSTLTIQRTQQEDSAVYLCASSSSAGGFNQPQHFGDGTRLSIL.

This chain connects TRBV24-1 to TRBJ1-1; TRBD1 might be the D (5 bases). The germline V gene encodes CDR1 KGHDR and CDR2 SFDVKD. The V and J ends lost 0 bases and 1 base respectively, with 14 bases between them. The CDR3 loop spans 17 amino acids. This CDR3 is CATSDLVTAGENTEAFF. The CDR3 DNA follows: TGTGCCACCAGTGATTTGGTGACAGCGGGAGAGAACACTGAAGCTTTCTTT.

The CDR3 reads CASSDLRWGEQFF. In DNA, the CDR3 is TGTGCCAGCAGTGATCTGAGGTGGGGTGAGCAGTTCTTC. The chain links TRBV6-4 to TRBJ2-1; D call uncertain. This CDR3 region has 13 residues. Germline CDR1 is MRHNA and CDR2 is SNTAGT. V lost 3 bases and J lost 9, with 12 bases in between.

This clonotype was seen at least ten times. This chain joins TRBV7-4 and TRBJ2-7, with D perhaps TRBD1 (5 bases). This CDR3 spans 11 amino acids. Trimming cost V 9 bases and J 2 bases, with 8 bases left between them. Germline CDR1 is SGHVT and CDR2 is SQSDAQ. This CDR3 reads CARGLTYEQYF. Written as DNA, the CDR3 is TGTGCCAGGGGGCTGACCTACGAGCAGTACTTC. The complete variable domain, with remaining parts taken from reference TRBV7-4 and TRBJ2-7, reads GAGVSQSPRYKVAKRGRDVALRCDSISGHVTLYWYRQTLGQGSEVLTYSQSDAQRDKSGRPSGRFSAERPERSVSTLKIQRTEQGDSAVYLCARGLTYEQYFGPGTRLTVT.